The source of this TCR beta chain is a study of T cell changes during pregnancy in multiple sclerosis. Generated by immunoSEQ multiplex PCR, the TCRdb table keeps only in-frame clones and is missing some. The table has 90,000 to 95,000 clones, approximately 95% seen once. Trimming pared 1 base from V and 8 bases from J, leaving 11 bases between. CDR3 size: 13 residues. CDR1 MGHRA and CDR2 YSYEKL come from the germline V gene. This clone was recorded only once. The origin of this receptor is a female donor with multiple sclerosis, enrolled in a pregnancy study. The chain combines TRBV4-1 with TRBJ1-2; D might be TRBD1 (5 bases). Sequenced material: peripheral blood, taken in the first trimester of pregnancy. The CDR3 nucleotides read TGCGCCAGCAGCCAAGGGGGGGGAGGGGGCTACACCTTC. This gives the protein CASSQGGGGGYTF.